The 28 T cell receptor beta chains reported below all come from one sample, sequenced in a study of blood T cell repertoires in COVID-19. Profiled with immunoSEQ multiplex PCR; TCRdb holds only in-frame clones, not every one. The profile covers 100,000 to 150,000 clones, with roughly 85% appearing a single time and less than 8.5% taken by the ten largest. The sequencing input was peripheral blood. The receptors were sampled from a man older than 75 with active or convalescent COVID-19.

The genes are TRBV25-1 and TRBJ1-6, with D possibly TRBD1 on 5 matching bases. The CDR3 contains 12 residues. Germline CDR1 MGHDK, CDR2 SYGVNS. The V end lost 6 bases, the J end lost 10 bases, and 10 bases lay between the germline ends. CDR3 coding DNA: TGTGCCAGCAGCATACAGGCCTCACCCCTCCACTTT. Its protein is CASSIQASPLHF.

The chain links TRBV19 to TRBJ1-5, with TRBD1 as a possible D gene (5 bases). This CDR3 has 12 residues. Deletions cut 3 bases from V and 9 bases from J, with 9 bases between. Per germline, CDR1 LNHDA and CDR2 SQIVND (reference sequence). Written as DNA, the CDR3 is TGTGCCAGTAGTATGCGGGGGGGGCCCCAGCATTTT. Protein sequence: CASSMRGGPQHF.

The rearrangement uses TRBV4-3 and TRBJ2-5; no clear D. Trimming shortened V by 0 bases and J by 5 bases, and 13 bases separated the two germline ends. The CDR3 contains 15 residues. The germline CDR1 and CDR2 sequences are LGHNA and YSLEER. CDR3 protein: CASSQENRAFETQYF. The DNA for the CDR3 is TGCGCCAGCAGCCAAGAGAACAGAGCATTCGAGACCCAGTACTTC.

The chain joins TRBV7-3 to TRBJ1-1; tentatively, D is TRBD1 (6 bases). Germline lookup yields CDR1 SGHTA and CDR2 FQGTGA. The CDR3 runs 15 residues. Trimming took 5 bases from V and 0 from J, leaving 13 bases between them. In DNA, the CDR3 is TGTGCCAGCAGCCCTAAGGACAGACTGAACACTGAAGCTTTCTTT. It yields the protein CASSPKDRLNTEAFF.

The chain combines TRBV30 with TRBJ1-4, with 7 bases that match TRBD1. CDR1 is GTSNPN, CDR2 SVGIG, per germline (reference sequence). Germline trimming cut 5 bases from V and 15 bases from J; bases unmatched to any gene: 12. The CDR3 spans 12 residues. CDR3 region: CAWLQGTSRVFF. In nucleotides, the CDR3 is TGTGCCTGGTTACAGGGGACCTCGAGGGTGTTTTTT.

A single count supports this clone. For the CDR3, the DNA is TGTGCCATCGGGGGACAGGGGATGGCCACTGAAGCTTTCTTT. Translated, it gives CAIGGQGMATEAFF. This chain connects TRBV10-3 to TRBJ1-1; 10 bases map to TRBD1. CDR1 is ENHRY and CDR2 is SYGVKD in the germline V gene. Trimming took 8 bases from V and 4 from J; bases not matched to a gene: 7. The CDR3 extends over 14 amino acids.

This clone was observed once. This rearrangement joins TRBV29-1 to TRBJ2-3, with D possibly being TRBD2 (5 bases). V lost 7 bases to trimming and J lost 1 base, with 9 bases between them. CDR3 size: 12 residues. CDR1 is SQVTM and CDR2 is ANQGSEA in the germline V gene. CDR3 bases: TGCAGCGGTGGTAGCGGCACAGATACGCAGTATTTT. Protein product: CSGGSGTDTQYF.

This clone was seen more than once but under ten times. The chain joins TRBV6-1 to TRBJ2-7, with 8 bases lining up with TRBD2. V lost 2 bases, J lost 2 bases, and 14 bases stayed unmatched. The V gene's germline CDR1 is MNHNS and CDR2 SASEGT. This CDR3 spans 18 amino acids. Here the CDR3 DNA reads TGTGCCAGCAGTGAAAATCGGCTAGCGGGCGGGCGGGCCTACGAGCAGTACTTC. Its protein product is CASSENRLAGGRAYEQYF.

V usage is TRBV19 and J usage is TRBJ1-2; possibly TRBD1 for D (5 bases). The CDR3 covers 16 residues. Trimming cost V 5 bases and J 2 bases, with 18 bases left between them. Per the germline V gene, CDR1 is LNHDA and CDR2 is SQIVND (reference sequence). CDR3 DNA sequence: TGTGCCAGTAGTTCAAGCAGGGCGGACGTCAACTATGGCTACACCTTC. It translates to CASSSSRADVNYGYTF.

The V call is TRBV21-1, the J call TRBJ2-1; the table's D call TRBD2 went unverified against the DNA. TRBV21-1 is described as a pseudogene. The CDR3 sequence is 15 residues long. Here the CDR3 reads CASSKLTSSYNEQFF. CDR3 coding DNA: TGTGCCAGCAGCAAATTGACTAGCTCGTACAATGAGCAGTTCTTC.

This clone showed up just once. The chain uses TRBV7-9 and TRBJ1-3, with 7 bases fitting TRBD1. Germline V gives CDR1 SEHNR, CDR2 FQNEAQ (reference sequence). V lost 5 bases and J lost 2; bases outside the gene matches: 6. The CDR3 runs 15 residues. CDR3 in amino acids: CASSLTGSPGNTIYF. CDR3 sequence (DNA): TGTGCCAGCAGCCTGACAGGGTCCCCTGGAAACACCATATATTTT. Drawing the rest from reference TRBV7-9 and TRBJ1-3, the complete variable domain is DTGVSQNPRHKITKRGQNVTFRCDPISEHNRLYWYRQTLGQGPEFLTYFQNEAQLEKSRLLSDRFSAERPKGSFSTLEIQRTEQGDSAMYLCASSLTGSPGNTIYFGEGSWLTVV.

This clone showed up just a few times. This chain links TRBV2 with TRBJ2-7; 9 positions agree with TRBD1. Germline V gene sequence: CDR1 SNHLY, CDR2 FYNNEI. V lost 8 bases, J lost 7 bases, and 12 bases stayed unmatched. There are 14 residues in the CDR3. In nucleotides, the CDR3 is TGTGCCAGCGGCTCCGGGACAGGGTCAGGGGAGCAGTACTTC. It codes for CASGSGTGSGEQYF. Filled out from reference TRBV2 and TRBJ2-7, the complete variable domain reads EPEVTQTPSHQVTQMGQEVILRCVPISNHLYFYWYRQILGQKVEFLVSFYNNEISEKSEIFDDQFSVERPDGSNFTLKIRSTKLEDSAMYFCASGSGTGSGEQYFGPGTRLTVT.

CDR3 nucleotide sequence: TGTGCCTGGTCGTATAGCAATCAGCCCCAGCATTTT. It encodes CAWSYSNQPQHF. The chain employs TRBV30 and TRBJ1-5; no clear D. The germline CDR1 and CDR2 sequences are GTSNPN and SVGIG (reference sequence). V was pared by 5 bases and J by 0 bases, with 5 bases between. This CDR3 is built from 12 residues. Drawing the rest from reference TRBV30 and TRBJ1-5, the complete variable domain is SQTIHQWPATLVQPVGSPLSLECTVEGTSNPNLYWYRQAAGRGLQLLFYSVGIGQISSEVPQNLSASRPQDRQFILSSKKLLLSDSGFYLCAWSYSNQPQHFGDGTRLSIL.

This chain links TRBV10-2 with TRBJ2-2; the D gene is possibly TRBD1 (5 bases). Germline lookup yields CDR1 WSHSY and CDR2 SAAADI. Trimming cost V 10 bases and J 5 bases, with 17 bases left between them. The CDR3 length is 14 residues. CDR3 DNA sequence: TGCGCCACCAAAGGGGCAGGGTGGACCGGGGAGCTGTTTTTT. Translating it yields CATKGAGWTGELFF.

This clone showed up just a few times. The rearrangement joins TRBV4-1 to TRBJ2-1, with 8 bases that match TRBD1. V gave up 1 base and J gave up 6 bases; unmatched junction bases: 5. Germline-derived CDR1 and CDR2 are MGHRA and YSYEKL. The CDR3 loop spans 15 amino acids. The chain's CDR3 is CASSQGQGNPNEQFF. The CDR3 DNA reads TGCGCCAGCAGCCAAGGACAGGGGAATCCCAATGAGCAGTTCTTC.

The chain is built from TRBV27 and TRBJ2-7, with a possible D match to TRBD2 (5 bases). The CDR3 sequence is 16 residues long. The V end lost 2 bases, the J end lost 0 bases, and 14 bases lay between the germline ends. Germline V CDR1 and CDR2: MNHEY, SMNVEV (reference sequence). CDR3 in amino acids: CASSLTPLGSSYEQYF. In DNA, the CDR3 is TGTGCCAGCAGTTTAACCCCCCTAGGGAGCTCCTACGAGCAGTACTTC.

This clone was seen more than once but under ten times. V is TRBV11-2 and J is TRBJ2-1, with D tentatively TRBD2 (6 bases). The V end lost 4 bases, the J end lost 8 bases, and 15 bases lay between the germline ends. Germline CDR1 is SGHAT and CDR2 is FQNNGV. There are 14 residues in the CDR3. This CDR3 is CASSSSTGGYEQFF. The CDR3 DNA reads TGTGCCAGCAGCTCCTCGACTGGGGGGTATGAGCAGTTCTTC.

This chain connects TRBV7-2 to TRBJ2-7; TRBD1 matches 7 bases. This CDR3 is built from 14 residues. Looked up from germline, CDR1 is SGHTA and CDR2 is FQGNSA. V shed 5 bases and J 2 bases; nucleotides not matched to a gene: 6. Here the CDR3 reads CASSPRRGPYEQYF. CDR3 DNA: TGTGCCAGCAGCCCTAGAAGGGGGCCCTACGAGCAGTACTTC.

The chain employs TRBV12-2 and TRBJ1-6. TRBV12-2 counts as a pseudogene. This CDR3 has 19 residues. CDR3 DNA: TGTGCAAGTCGCTTTTACAAACCTCTCGCCGGGGTCCATAATTCACCCCTCCACTTT. Translated, it gives CASRFYKPLAGVHNSPLHF.

The DNA of the CDR3 is TGCGCCAGCAGCTCCGGACTTTTAGGTTTCTACAATGAGCAGTTCTTC. Protein: CASSSGLLGFYNEQFF. This chain connects TRBV5-1 to TRBJ2-1; tentatively, D is TRBD2 (5 bases). With 3 bases removed from V and 3 bases from J, the gap between germline ends came to 16 bases. CDR3 length equals 16 residues. Germline loops: CDR1 SGHRS, CDR2 YFSETQ.

V usage is TRBV4-2 and J usage is TRBJ1-1; D uncertain. Per germline, CDR1 LGHNA and CDR2 YNFKEQ. Trimming shortened V by 5 bases and J by 5 bases, and 15 bases separated the two germline ends. CDR3 length: 14 amino acids. The CDR3 is CASSYRSSGTEAFF. The CDR3 nucleotides are TGTGCCAGCAGCTACCGGTCATCGGGGACTGAAGCTTTCTTT.

This clone was counted at least ten times. The CDR3 spells CASSQAAVLYEQYF. As DNA, the CDR3 is TGTGCCAGCAGCCAAGCAGCGGTCCTCTACGAGCAGTACTTC. The chain links TRBV4-2 to TRBJ2-7; TRBD2 is a possible D gene (5 bases). V lost 1 base and J 3 bases, leaving 10 bases between the germline ends. Germline CDR1 reads LGHNA; CDR2 reads YNFKEQ. This CDR3 region has 14 residues.

V usage is TRBV2 and J usage is TRBJ2-5, with D possibly TRBD2 on 6 matching bases. The CDR3 sequence is 13 residues long. CDR1 SNHLY and CDR2 FYNNEI come from the germline V gene. The V end was cut by 7 bases, the J end by 5 bases, with 14 bases between. The CDR3 loop is CASMVGGVETQYF. Written as DNA, the CDR3 is TGTGCCAGCATGGTGGGGGGTGTCGAGACCCAGTACTTC.

CDR3 amino acids: CASSPDFYGYTF. The CDR3 region has the DNA TGTGCCAGCAGCCCAGACTTTTATGGCTACACCTTC. V and J are TRBV11-2 and TRBJ1-2; no clear D gene. This CDR3 region has 12 residues. The V and J ends lost 5 bases and 5 bases respectively, with 9 bases between them. In germline, CDR1 is SGHAT, CDR2 FQNNGV. The full variable domain, rest sourced from reference TRBV11-2 and TRBJ1-2, is EAGVAQSPRYKIIEKRQSVAFWCNPISGHATLYWYQQILGQGPKLLIQFQNNGVVDDSQLPKDRFSAERLKGVDSTLKIQPAKLEDSAVYLCASSPDFYGYTFGSGTRLTVV.

The V gene is TRBV27, the J gene TRBJ2-3, with 9 nucleotides matching TRBD2. V was clipped by 5 bases and J by 0 bases; unmatched bases: 6. The germline gives CDR1 MNHEY, CDR2 SMNVEV (reference sequence). The CDR3 runs to 16 residues. The CDR3 coding sequence is TGTGCCAGCAGTCCCGGGACTAGCCCAAGCACAGATACGCAGTATTTT. Its translation: CASSPGTSPSTDTQYF.

V is TRBV3-1 (or the pseudogene TRBV3-2) and J is TRBJ1-1; no definite D call. The V and J ends lost 1 base and 3 bases respectively, with 9 bases between them. Germline V CDR1 and CDR2: LGHDT, YNNKEL (reference sequence). The CDR3 has 14 residues. CDR3 sequence: CASSQAGAYTEAFF. CDR3 nucleotides: TGTGCCAGCAGCCAAGCAGGTGCGTACACTGAAGCTTTCTTT.

The rearrangement joins TRBV5-1 to TRBJ2-7, with unresolved D. This CDR3 has 14 residues. Trimming cost V 0 bases and J 2 bases, with 9 bases left between them. CDR1 SGHRS and CDR2 YFSETQ come from the germline V gene. The CDR3 DNA reads TGCGCCAGCAGCTTGGGGCAGGTAACCTACGAGCAGTACTTC. This encodes CASSLGQVTYEQYF.

CDR3 amino acids: CASSQDYTGGGTEAFF. CDR3 coding DNA: TGCGCCAGCAGCCAAGATTATACAGGGGGTGGAACTGAAGCTTTCTTT. This chain uses TRBV4-3 with TRBJ1-1, with 8 nucleotides matching TRBD1. This CDR3 has 16 residues. J was trimmed by 5 bases and V by 0 bases; bases with no gene match: 8. Germline V gives CDR1 LGHNA, CDR2 YSLEER.